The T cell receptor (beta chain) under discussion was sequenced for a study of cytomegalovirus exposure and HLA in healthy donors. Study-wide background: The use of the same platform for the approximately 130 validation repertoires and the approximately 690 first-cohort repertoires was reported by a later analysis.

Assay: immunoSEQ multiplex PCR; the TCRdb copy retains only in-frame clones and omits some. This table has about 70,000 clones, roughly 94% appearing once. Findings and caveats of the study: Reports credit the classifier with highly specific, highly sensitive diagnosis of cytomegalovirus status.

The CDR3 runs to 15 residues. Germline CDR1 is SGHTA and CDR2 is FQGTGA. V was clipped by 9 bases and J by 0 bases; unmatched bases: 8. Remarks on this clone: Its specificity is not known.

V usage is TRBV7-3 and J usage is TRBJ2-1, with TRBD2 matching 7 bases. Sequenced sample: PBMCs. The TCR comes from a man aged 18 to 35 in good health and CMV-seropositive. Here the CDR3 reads CARGLGRASYNEQFF. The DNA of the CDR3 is TGTGCCAGGGGGTTGGGGAGGGCCTCCTACAATGAGCAGTTCTTC.